Listed here is a single T cell receptor beta chain. The antigen is unknown. The CDR3 extends over 14 amino acids. The germline gives CDR1 SGHVS, CDR2 FQNEAQ. The ends were cut back, 1 base at V and 8 bases at J, with 9 bases in the middle. These data belong to a study of cytomegalovirus exposure and HLA in healthy donors. Findings of the study overall: In vitro confirmation showed three CMV-associated chains to be CMV antigen specific.

The PCR was carried out with 60 Vbeta primers and 13 Jbeta primers. The data were produced by immunoSEQ multiplex PCR, yet TCRdb's version contains in-frame clones alone and is incomplete. Of about 140,000 clones detected, less than 80% appear once; the ten largest clones hold over 8.5%. V and J are TRBV7-8 and TRBJ1-6; D perhaps matches TRBD1 (6 bases). Sequenced input: PBMCs. This TCR was recovered from a woman aged 50 to 60 in good health and CMV-seropositive. The CDR3, as DNA: TGTGCCAGCAGCTTAGACAGGGTAGATTCACCCCTCCACTTT. This gives the protein CASSLDRVDSPLHF.